Listed below are T cell receptor beta chains from one sample, sequenced in a study of T cells in Graves' hyperthyroidism and ophthalmopathy. Using its own MiXCR run on the multiplex PCR reads, TCRdb lists one record per CDR3 protein. The sample yields 250,000 to 400,000 distinct CDR3 sequences, 12% to 15% seen once. Sequenced sample: blood. These receptor sequences come from a woman between 40 and 55 years old with Graves' ophthalmopathy. CDR3s include the opening cysteine and the closing phenylalanine or tryptophan. D genes are given only for firm matches. The size of a clone is reported for some rows only, either as once, few or many, or as a class for expanded clones.

D: TRBD2; size: .; J: TRBJ2-7; V: TRBV6-1; DNA: TGTGCCAGCAGGGGATGGGGGGGAGCGGGAGACGAGCAGTACTTC; CDR3: CASRGWGGAGDEQYF
D: .; size: few; J: TRBJ2-7; V: TRBV6-9; DNA: TGTGCCAGCAGTTACCGGGGGCGAGGGTACGAGCAGTACTTC; CDR3: CASSYRGRGYEQYF
D: TRBD2; size: many; J: TRBJ2-1; V: TRBV5-6; DNA: TGTGCCAGCAGCTCATACCCGGGACTAGCGGGGGATGAGCAGTTCTTC; CDR3: CASSSYPGLAGDEQFF
D: TRBD2; size: many; J: TRBJ2-1; V: TRBV27; DNA: TGTGCCAGCAGTTTTCGGCTAGCGGGGGTGAATGAGCAGTTCTTC; CDR3: CASSFRLAGVNEQFF
D: TRBD1; size: many; J: TRBJ2-5; V: TRBV28; DNA: TGTGCCAGCAGTTCCCCCTCGGACAGGGGAGGCGAGACCCAGTACTTC; CDR3: CASSSPSDRGGETQYF
D: TRBD2; size: many; J: TRBJ2-5; V: TRBV6-2/TRBV6-3; DNA: TGTGCCAGCAGTTCGGGACTAGCGGGAGGGGAGTACTTC; CDR3: CASSSGLAGGEYF
D: TRBD2; size: .; J: TRBJ2-7; V: TRBV18; DNA: TGTGCCAGCTCACAACTAGCGGGAGACAGGAACGAGCAGTACTTC; CDR3: CASSQLAGDRNEQYF
D: TRBD1; size: few; J: TRBJ2-7; V: TRBV4-1; DNA: TGCGCCAGCAGCCATCGGACAGGGGAAACCTACGAGCAGTACTTC; CDR3: CASSHRTGETYEQYF
D: .; size: few; J: TRBJ1-1; V: TRBV20-1; DNA: TGCAGTGCCGAGCGCAAAGTCACTGAAGCTTTCTTT; CDR3: CSAERKVTEAFF
D: .; size: .; J: TRBJ2-3; V: TRBV13; DNA: TGTGCCAGCAGCCTTATTGGAGAAGGGGCGGAGTCAGATACGCAGTATTTT; CDR3: CASSLIGEGAESDTQYF
D: .; size: many; J: TRBJ1-6; V: TRBV20-1; DNA: TGCAGTGCTAGAAGAACCAACAGTGGGGATTCACCCCTCCACTTT; CDR3: CSARRTNSGDSPLHF
D: .; size: .; J: TRBJ2-1; V: TRBV25-1; DNA: TGTGCCAGCAGTCTAGCTACCTACAATGAGCAGTTCTTC; CDR3: CASSLATYNEQFF
D: .; size: many; J: TRBJ2-7; V: TRBV11-3; DNA: TGTGCCAGCAGCTTAGTAGAGAGCTACGAGCAGTACTTC; CDR3: CASSLVESYEQYF
D: .; size: many; J: TRBJ2-3; V: TRBV6-1; DNA: TGTGCCAGCAGTGATAGGACAGGCACAGATACGCAGTATTTT; CDR3: CASSDRTGTDTQYF
D: .; size: many; J: TRBJ1-1; V: TRBV19; DNA: TGTGCCATTAGGGCGGGGGGCGCAGGGGTCACTGAAGCTTTCTTT; CDR3: CAIRAGGAGVTEAFF
D: .; size: .; J: TRBJ2-4; V: TRBV5-4; DNA: TGTGCCAGCAGCTTGGTAGTTTTGGGCAAAAACATTCAGTACTTC; CDR3: CASSLVVLGKNIQYF
D: .; size: many; J: TRBJ1-5; V: TRBV24-1; DNA: TGTGCCACCAGTCATCGGGATCCAGTCGGGCGTCAGCCCCAGCATTTT; CDR3: CATSHRDPVGRQPQHF
D: TRBD1; size: .; J: TRBJ2-5; V: TRBV28; DNA: TGTGCCAGCAGTTTAAGTGCAGGGGGCGTTTATCAGTACTTC; CDR3: CASSLSAGGVYQYF
D: TRBD1; size: many; J: TRBJ1-2; V: TRBV2; DNA: TGTGCCAGCAGTGGGGGGACAGTAGGTTCTGATGGCTACACCTTC; CDR3: CASSGGTVGSDGYTF
D: .; size: many; J: TRBJ2-5; V: TRBV7-9; DNA: TGTGCCAGCAGCCCTAGAGGCGCTCATAAGACCCAGTACTTC; CDR3: CASSPRGAHKTQYF
D: TRBD1; size: .; J: TRBJ2-2; V: TRBV3-1; DNA: TGTGCCAGCGGGACTTGGGCAGGGGGCGCTAACACCGGGGAGCTGTTTTTT; CDR3: CASGTWAGGANTGELFF
D: .; size: many; J: TRBJ2-7; V: TRBV2; DNA: TGTGCCAGCCGGCACGGCGACTCCTACGAGCAGTACTTC; CDR3: CASRHGDSYEQYF
D: .; size: few; J: TRBJ1-1; V: TRBV29-1; DNA: TGCAGCGTTGAGAGAAGCCAGGGAATTGAAGCTTTCTTT; CDR3: CSVERSQGIEAFF
D: .; size: .; J: TRBJ1-2; V: TRBV7-9; DNA: TGTGCCAGCAGCTCCCAGGACAGACGAAAAAACTATGGCTACACCTTC; CDR3: CASSSQDRRKNYGYTF